This T cell receptor beta chain was retrieved from a study of T cells in Graves' hyperthyroidism and ophthalmopathy. V lost 6 bases, J lost 5 bases, and 15 bases stayed unmatched. CDR1 is MNHEY, CDR2 SMNVEV, per germline (reference sequence). The CDR3 is 16 amino acids. Regions amplified from RNA transcripts were the TCR beta CDR3 regions. HTBI primers were used for first-round RT-PCR of the TCR CDR3. TCRdb passed the multiplex PCR reads through MiXCR, listing each CDR3 protein once. The table has a few hundred thousand distinct CDR3 sequences, about a sixth seen once; the top ten hold roughly 50%. The table lists this clonotype with a few counts.

The sequenced sample was blood. V usage is TRBV27 and J usage is TRBJ2-7, with 8 nucleotides matching TRBD1. This clonotype was obtained from a woman between 45 and 65 years old with Graves' hyperthyroidism. The CDR3 reads CASSFISGQAFNEQYF. In nucleotides, the CDR3 is TGTGCCAGCAGCTTTATCTCGGGACAGGCTTTTAACGAGCAGTACTTC.